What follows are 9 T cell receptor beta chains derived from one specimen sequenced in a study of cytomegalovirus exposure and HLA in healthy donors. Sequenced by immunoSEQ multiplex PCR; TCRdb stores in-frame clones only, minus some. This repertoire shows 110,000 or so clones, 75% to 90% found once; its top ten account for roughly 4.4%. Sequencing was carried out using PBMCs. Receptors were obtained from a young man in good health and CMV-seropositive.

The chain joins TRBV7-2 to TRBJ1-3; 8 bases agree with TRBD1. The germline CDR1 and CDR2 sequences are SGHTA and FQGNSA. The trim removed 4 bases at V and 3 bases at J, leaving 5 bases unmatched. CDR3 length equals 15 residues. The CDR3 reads CASSSWTGSGNTIYF. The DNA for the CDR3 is TGTGCCAGCAGCTCCTGGACAGGGAGTGGAAACACCATATATTTT.

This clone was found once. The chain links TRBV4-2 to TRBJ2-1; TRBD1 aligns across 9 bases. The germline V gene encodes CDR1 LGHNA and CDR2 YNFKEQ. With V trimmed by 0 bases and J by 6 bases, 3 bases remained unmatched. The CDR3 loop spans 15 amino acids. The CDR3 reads CASSQDGTGINEQFF. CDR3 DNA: TGTGCCAGCAGCCAAGACGGGACAGGGATCAATGAGCAGTTCTTC.

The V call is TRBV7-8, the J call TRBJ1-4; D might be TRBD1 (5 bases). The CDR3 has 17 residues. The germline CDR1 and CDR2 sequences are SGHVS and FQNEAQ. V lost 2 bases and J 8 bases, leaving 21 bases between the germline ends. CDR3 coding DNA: TGTGCCAGCAGCTTATCCCCCGGCGGGGGGATTTGGGAAAAACTGTTTTTT. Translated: CASSLSPGGGIWEKLFF.

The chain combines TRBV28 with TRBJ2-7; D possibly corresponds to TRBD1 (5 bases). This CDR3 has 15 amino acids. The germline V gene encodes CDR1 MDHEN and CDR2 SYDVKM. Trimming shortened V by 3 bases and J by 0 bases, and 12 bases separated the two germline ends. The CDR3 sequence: CASSFETAVSYEQYF. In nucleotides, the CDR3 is TGTGCCAGCAGTTTTGAGACAGCCGTCTCCTACGAGCAGTACTTC.

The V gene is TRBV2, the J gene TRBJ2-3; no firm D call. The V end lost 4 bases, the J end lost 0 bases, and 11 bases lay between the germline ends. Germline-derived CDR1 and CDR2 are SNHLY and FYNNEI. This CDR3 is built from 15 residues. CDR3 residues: CASSGELSSTDTQYF. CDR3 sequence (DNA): TGTGCCAGCAGTGGCGAGCTTTCTAGCACAGATACGCAGTATTTT.

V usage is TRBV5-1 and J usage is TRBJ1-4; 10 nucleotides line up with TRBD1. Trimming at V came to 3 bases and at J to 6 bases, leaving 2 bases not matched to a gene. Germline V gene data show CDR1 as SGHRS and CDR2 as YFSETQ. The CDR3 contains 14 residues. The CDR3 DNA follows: TGCGCCAGCAGCTACGGGACAGGGGATGAAAAACTGTTTTTT. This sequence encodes CASSYGTGDEKLFF.

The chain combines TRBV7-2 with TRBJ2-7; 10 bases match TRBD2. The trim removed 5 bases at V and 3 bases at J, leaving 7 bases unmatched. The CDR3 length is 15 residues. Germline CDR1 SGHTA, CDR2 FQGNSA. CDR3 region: CASSEAGGLRYEQYF. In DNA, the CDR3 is TGTGCCAGCAGCGAAGCGGGGGGGCTTCGCTACGAGCAGTACTTC.

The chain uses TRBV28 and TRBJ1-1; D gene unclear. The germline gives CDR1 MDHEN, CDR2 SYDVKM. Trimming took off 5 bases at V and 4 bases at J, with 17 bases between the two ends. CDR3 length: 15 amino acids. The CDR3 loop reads CASSPDRVQGTEAFF. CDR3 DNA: TGTGCCAGCAGTCCCGACCGGGTACAAGGCACTGAAGCTTTCTTT.

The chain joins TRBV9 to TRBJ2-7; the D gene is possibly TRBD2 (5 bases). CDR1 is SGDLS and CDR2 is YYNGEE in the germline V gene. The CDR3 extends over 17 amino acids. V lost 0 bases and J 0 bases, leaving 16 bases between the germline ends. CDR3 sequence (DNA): TGTGCCAGCAGCGTAGGGCTGAGGGCGGGTAGCTCCTACGAGCAGTACTTC. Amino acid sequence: CASSVGLRAGSSYEQYF. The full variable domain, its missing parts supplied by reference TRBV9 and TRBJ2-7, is DSGVTQTPKHLITATGQRVTLRCSPRSGDLSVYWYQQSLDQGLQFLIQYYNGEERAKGNILERFSAQQFPDLHSELNLSSLELGDSALYFCASSVGLRAGSSYEQYFGPGTRLTVT.